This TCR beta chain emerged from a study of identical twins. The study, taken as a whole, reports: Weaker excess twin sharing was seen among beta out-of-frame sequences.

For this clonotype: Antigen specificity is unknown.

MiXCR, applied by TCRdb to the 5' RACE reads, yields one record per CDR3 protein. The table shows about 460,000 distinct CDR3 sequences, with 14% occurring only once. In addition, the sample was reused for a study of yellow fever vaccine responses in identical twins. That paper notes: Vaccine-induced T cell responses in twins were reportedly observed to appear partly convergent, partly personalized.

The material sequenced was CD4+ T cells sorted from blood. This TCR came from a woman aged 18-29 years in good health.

The CDR3 region is CASSQVAGPWNQPQHF. The CDR3, as DNA: TGTGCCAGCAGCCAAGTTGCGGGGCCTTGGAATCAGCCCCAGCATTTT. The chain carries TRBV14 and TRBJ1-5; D is possibly TRBD1 (5 bases). The CDR3 runs to 16 residues. The germline V gene has CDR1 SGHDN and CDR2 FVKESK. Trimming took off 1 base at V and 4 bases at J, with 14 bases between the two ends.